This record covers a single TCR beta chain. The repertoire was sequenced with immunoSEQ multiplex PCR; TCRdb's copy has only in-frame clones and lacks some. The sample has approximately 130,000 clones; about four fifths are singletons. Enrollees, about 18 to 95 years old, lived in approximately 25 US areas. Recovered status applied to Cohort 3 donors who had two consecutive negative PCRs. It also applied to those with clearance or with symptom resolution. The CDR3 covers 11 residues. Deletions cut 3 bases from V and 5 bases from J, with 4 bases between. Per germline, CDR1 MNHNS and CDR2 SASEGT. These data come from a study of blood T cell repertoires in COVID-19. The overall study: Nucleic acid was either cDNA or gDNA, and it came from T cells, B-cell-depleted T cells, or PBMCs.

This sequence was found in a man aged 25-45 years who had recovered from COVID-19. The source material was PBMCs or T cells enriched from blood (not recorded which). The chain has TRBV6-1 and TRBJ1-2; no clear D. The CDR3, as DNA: TGTGCCAGCAGTGATCAGTATGGCTACACCTTC. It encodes CASSDQYGYTF.